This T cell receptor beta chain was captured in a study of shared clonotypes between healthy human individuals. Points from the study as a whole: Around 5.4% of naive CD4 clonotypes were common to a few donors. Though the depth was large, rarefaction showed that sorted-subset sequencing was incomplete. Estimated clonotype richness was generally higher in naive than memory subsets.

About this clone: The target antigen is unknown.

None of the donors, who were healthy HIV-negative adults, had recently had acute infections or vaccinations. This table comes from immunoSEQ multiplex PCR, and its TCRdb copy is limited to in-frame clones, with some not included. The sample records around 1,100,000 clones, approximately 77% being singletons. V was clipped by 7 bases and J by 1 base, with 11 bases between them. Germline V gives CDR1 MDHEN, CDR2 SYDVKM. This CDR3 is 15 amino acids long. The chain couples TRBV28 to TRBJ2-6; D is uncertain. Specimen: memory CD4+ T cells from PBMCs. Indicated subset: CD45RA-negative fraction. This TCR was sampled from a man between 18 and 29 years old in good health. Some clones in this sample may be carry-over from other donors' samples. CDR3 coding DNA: TGTGCCAGCACTCGTGAAAGGTCTGGGGCCAACGTCCTGACTTTC. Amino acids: CASTRERSGANVLTF. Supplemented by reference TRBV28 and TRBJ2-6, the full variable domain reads DVKVTQSSRYLVKRTGEKVFLECVQDMDHENMFWYRQDPGLGLRLIYFSYDVKMKEKGDIPEGYSVSREKKERFSLILESASTNQTSMYLCASTRERSGANVLTFGAGSRLTVL.